What follows are 29 T cell receptor beta chains derived from one specimen sequenced in a study of cytomegalovirus exposure and HLA in healthy donors (dated by TCRdb to about 2017). The library relied on the immunoSEQ multiplex PCR assay. A mixture of 60 forward primers for TCR Vbeta segments and 13 reverse primers for TCR Jbeta segments was used in the multiplex PCR. Not all clones reach the TCRdb copy of this immuneACCESS table, which keeps in-frame sequences only. Checked studies attribute under half of the gap to unresolved V genes and leave the rest unexplained. The sample has some 120,000 clones on record, 80% of them singletons. The top ten constitute 1% of the sample. Sequenced sample: PBMCs. These receptors all stem from a man aged 35 to 55 in good health and CMV-seronegative.

This chain connects TRBV28 to TRBJ1-5; no firm D call. CDR1 MDHEN and CDR2 SYDVKM come from the germline V gene. With 4 bases removed from V and 5 bases from J, the gap between germline ends came to 6 bases. The CDR3 is 12 amino acids. The CDR3 reads CASSSLDQPQHF. CDR3 DNA: TGTGCCAGCAGTTCGCTAGATCAGCCCCAGCATTTT.

This clone showed up just once. CDR3 in amino acids: CASRLAPWTGTSGYEQYF. For the CDR3, the DNA is TGTGCAAGTCGCTTAGCGCCCTGGACCGGGACTAGCGGGTACGAGCAGTACTTC. V usage is TRBV12-2 and J usage is TRBJ2-7; the table's TRBD2 call for D was not verified on the DNA. TRBV12-2 is given as a pseudogene. The CDR3 spans 18 residues.

CDR3 nucleotide sequence: TGTGCCAGCAGCCTGGGAGGACAGGGAGGTTTTGAAGCTTTCTTT. This gives the protein CASSLGGQGGFEAFF. The J gene is TRBJ1-1, the V gene TRBV7-6; 8 bases line up with TRBD1. J was trimmed by 7 bases and V by 5 bases; bases with no gene match: 12. The CDR3 length is 15 residues. Germline CDR1 is SGHVS and CDR2 is FNYEAQ.

The chain employs TRBV2 and TRBJ1-5, with 8 bases that match TRBD1. Trimming cost V 6 bases and J 2 bases; bases outside gene matches: 6. Germline V gives CDR1 SNHLY, CDR2 FYNNEI. CDR3 length: 15 amino acids. The CDR3 sequence is CASSGQGGGNQPQHF. DNA of the CDR3: TGTGCCAGCAGCGGACAGGGCGGAGGCAATCAGCCCCAGCATTTT. The full variable domain, in which reference TRBV2 and TRBJ1-5 provide the parts outside the CDR3, is EPEVTQTPSHQVTQMGQEVILRCVPISNHLYFYWYRQILGQKVEFLVSFYNNEISEKSEIFDDQFSVERPDGSNFTLKIRSTKLEDSAMYFCASSGQGGGNQPQHFGDGTRLSIL.

This clone has only one observation. This rearrangement joins TRBV7-9 to TRBJ2-1; 7 nucleotides match TRBD2. Germline CDR1 reads SEHNR; CDR2 reads FQNEAQ (reference sequence). Trimming cost V 5 bases and J 3 bases; bases outside gene matches: 7. The length of the CDR3 is 15 residues. The CDR3 region has the DNA TGTGCCAGCAGCCCCCGGCTAGCGGACTACAATGAGCAGTTCTTC. Residues: CASSPRLADYNEQFF.

This chain connects TRBV5-1 to TRBJ1-2, with 8 bases fitting TRBD1. The V gene's germline CDR1 is SGHRS and CDR2 YFSETQ. This CDR3 is built from 14 residues. Germline trimming cut 7 bases from V and 4 bases from J; bases unmatched to any gene: 9. The CDR3 DNA sequence: TGCGCCAGCGGACCGACAGGGGTTATCTATGGCTACACCTTC. Translated: CASGPTGVIYGYTF.

V usage is TRBV25-1 and J usage is TRBJ2-2, with D uncertain. The germline V gene has CDR1 MGHDK and CDR2 SYGVNS. Trimming removed 3 bases at V and 4 bases at J, with 6 bases between. There are 13 residues in the CDR3. CDR3 protein: CASSDLSTGELFF. CDR3 nucleotide sequence: TGTGCCAGCAGTGACCTATCCACCGGGGAGCTGTTTTTT.

V is TRBV19 and J is TRBJ2-7, with D uncertain. CDR1 and CDR2 from the germline V gene are LNHDA and SQIVND (reference sequence). The CDR3 extends over 13 amino acids. Trimming took off 3 bases at V and 3 bases at J, with 9 bases between the two ends. This CDR3 reads CASSIPPLYEQYF. For the CDR3, the DNA is TGTGCCAGTAGTATCCCCCCACTCTACGAGCAGTACTTC.

The CDR3 region has the DNA TGTGCCAGCAGTGAATCAAGGGGGGAGCAGTTCTTC. Translation: CASSESRGEQFF. V gene TRBV2 combines with J gene TRBJ2-1, with D possibly being TRBD1 (6 bases). The CDR3 runs 12 residues. The germline V and J ends were trimmed by 2 bases and 10 bases, with 9 bases remaining between them. The V gene's germline CDR1 is SNHLY and CDR2 FYNNEI. Using reference TRBV2 and TRBJ2-1 for the parts outside the CDR3, the full variable domain is EPEVTQTPSHQVTQMGQEVILRCVPISNHLYFYWYRQILGQKVEFLVSFYNNEISEKSEIFDDQFSVERPDGSNFTLKIRSTKLEDSAMYFCASSESRGEQFFGPGTRLTVL.

The chain uses TRBV30 and TRBJ1-1; no firm D call. V was shortened by 7 bases and J by 5 bases, with 11 bases between the two germline ends. Germline V gene sequence: CDR1 GTSNPN, CDR2 SVGIG (reference sequence). The CDR3 is 11 residues long. The CDR3 loop is CAFSAGTEAFF. CDR3 DNA: TGTGCCTTTTCAGCGGGTACTGAAGCTTTCTTT.

CDR3 nucleotides: TGTGCCAGCAGTTCCCCGGGGGGCGCCACTGAAGCTTTCTTT. It encodes CASSSPGGATEAFF. The rearrangement joins TRBV6-5 to TRBJ1-1; the D gene is possibly TRBD1 (6 bases). This CDR3 has 14 amino acids. Trimming stripped 4 bases from V and 4 bases from J, with 13 bases between. Per the germline V gene, CDR1 is MNHEY and CDR2 is SVGAGI.

The chain uses TRBV5-1 and TRBJ2-7; 11 bases map to TRBD2. The V gene's germline CDR1 is SGHRS and CDR2 YFSETQ. V lost 4 bases, J lost 4 bases, and 7 bases stayed unmatched. CDR3 length equals 15 residues. The CDR3 DNA reads TGCGCCAGCAGCGTGGGACTAGCGGAAAATTACGAGCAGTACTTC. This sequence encodes CASSVGLAENYEQYF.

V gene TRBV5-8 combines with J gene TRBJ2-3; 13 bases map to TRBD2. With V trimmed by 3 bases and J by 8 bases, 21 bases remained unmatched. Per the germline V gene, CDR1 is SGHTS and CDR2 is YDEGEE. The CDR3 is made up of 20 amino acids. The CDR3 DNA reads as TGTGCCAGCAGCTATTTACACCACACTCGACTAGCGGGAGGAGGAGGTACGCAGTATTTT. Protein product: CASSYLHHTRLAGGGGTQYF.

The table lists this clone with a few counts. V usage is TRBV5-1 and J usage is TRBJ2-3; TRBD1 aligns across 9 bases. With V trimmed by 3 bases and J by 2 bases, 19 bases remained unmatched. Germline V gene data show CDR1 as SGHRS and CDR2 as YFSETQ. The CDR3 has 20 amino acids. The CDR3 DNA follows: TGCGCCAGCAGCTCCACCGGGACAGGGCCCTCTGGCGGGTACACAGATACGCAGTATTTT. Translated, it gives CASSSTGTGPSGGYTDTQYF.

The chain combines TRBV28 with TRBJ2-6; 8 positions agree with TRBD1. CDR1 is MDHEN, CDR2 SYDVKM, per germline. Trimming took 6 bases from V and 2 from J; bases not matched to a gene: 6. The CDR3 consists of 16 residues. CDR3 nucleotides: TGTGCCAGCAGAAAACCGACAGGGGCTGGGGCCAACGTCCTGACTTTC. Amino acids: CASRKPTGAGANVLTF.

This clone has just a few counts. The rearrangement joins TRBV5-5 to TRBJ1-5, with D uncertain. The V and J ends lost 2 bases and 4 bases respectively, with 7 bases between them. Germline lookup yields CDR1 SGHKS and CDR2 YYEKEE (reference sequence). The CDR3 spans 13 residues. CDR3 sequence: CASSFARNQPQHF. As DNA, the CDR3 is TGTGCCAGCAGCTTTGCCCGGAATCAGCCCCAGCATTTT.

The V and J genes are TRBV5-1 and TRBJ2-5, with D possibly being TRBD2 (6 bases). Germline assignment: CDR1 SGHRS and CDR2 YFSETQ. V was shortened by 4 bases and J by 4 bases, with 14 bases between the two germline ends. The CDR3 has 14 residues. DNA for the CDR3: TGCGCCAGCAGCCCCACCGGGGGTTTAGAGACCCAGTACTTC. Its translation: CASSPTGGLETQYF.

This clone was recorded a few times. The chain carries TRBV30 and TRBJ2-4; no definite D call. The germline V gene has CDR1 GTSNPN and CDR2 SVGIG (reference sequence). The CDR3 totals 13 residues. V was pared by 1 base and J by 0 bases, with 4 bases between. The CDR3 reads CAWSGLAKNIQYF. The CDR3 DNA reads TGTGCCTGGAGTGGACTAGCCAAAAACATTCAGTACTTC.

This chain joins TRBV11-3 and TRBJ2-3; D perhaps matches TRBD1 (5 bases). The V gene lost 1 base and the J gene lost 2 bases, with 16 bases spanning the gap. The germline CDR1 and CDR2 sequences are SGHNT and YENEEA. This CDR3 is 17 amino acids long. CDR3 sequence (DNA): TGTGCCAGCAGCTTAGGTACAGGTCCACCCCACACAGATACGCAGTATTTT. It encodes CASSLGTGPPHTDTQYF.

This clone has a handful of counts. This chain joins TRBV15 and TRBJ1-5; tentative D call: TRBD1 (5 bases). Germline values: CDR1 LNHNV, CDR2 YYDKDF (reference sequence). V lost 5 bases, J lost 3 bases, and 11 bases lay in between. The CDR3 is made up of 14 amino acids. The CDR3 reads CATSGGRVNQPQHF. The CDR3, as DNA: TGTGCCACCAGCGGGGGGAGGGTCAATCAGCCCCAGCATTTT.

In this sample, this clone turned up a few times. The J gene is TRBJ2-7, the V gene TRBV7-8; maybe TRBD1 (6 bases). This CDR3 comprises 16 residues. The ends were cut back, 7 bases at V and 0 bases at J, with 19 bases in the middle. Per germline, CDR1 SGHVS and CDR2 FQNEAQ. The CDR3 nucleotides read TGTGCCAGCATCCCAGCCCGTGGACAGAGCTCCTACGAGCAGTACTTC. Protein: CASIPARGQSSYEQYF.

V usage is TRBV7-6 and J usage is TRBJ1-3, with a weak D call TRBD1 (6 bases). The germline V gene has CDR1 SGHVS and CDR2 FNYEAQ. V gave up 5 bases and J gave up 0 bases, with 17 bases separating them. This CDR3 is built from 17 residues. The DNA of the CDR3 is TGTGCCAGCAGCACAGGGAACGGGGTCCTCTCTGGAAACACCATATATTTT. Its translation is CASSTGNGVLSGNTIYF.

This sequence joins TRBV5-1 and TRBJ2-5, with TRBD2 matching 8 bases. CDR3 size: 15 residues. The germline CDR1 and CDR2 sequences are SGHRS and YFSETQ. V was clipped by 2 bases and J by 5 bases; unmatched bases: 8. CDR3: CASSFQRGGTETQYF. CDR3 sequence (DNA): TGCGCCAGCAGCTTTCAACGGGGGGGCACTGAGACCCAGTACTTC. Variable domain in full (rest from reference TRBV5-1 and TRBJ2-5): KAGVTQTPRYLIKTRGQQVTLSCSPISGHRSVSWYQQTPGQGLQFLFEYFSETQRNKGNFPGRFSGRQFSNSRSEMNVSTLELGDSALYLCASSFQRGGTETQYFGPGTRLLVL.

The genes are TRBV1 and TRBJ2-5; the D call TRBD1 from the table was never checked on the DNA. TRBV1 is classified as a pseudogene. The CDR3 loop spans 14 amino acids. CDR3 region: CTRAPDRARETQYF. CDR3 nucleotides: TGCACCAGAGCCCCGGACAGGGCAAGAGAGACCCAGTACTTC.

The V gene is TRBV6-1, the J gene TRBJ1-5; D not resolved. The CDR3 spans 15 residues. Germline-derived CDR1 and CDR2 are MNHNS and SASEGT. Trimming pared 6 bases from V and 7 bases from J, leaving 19 bases between. CDR3 coding DNA: TGTGCCAGCAGCTCCCAGGTCGGGGTTGGACAGCCCCAGCATTTT. This translates into CASSSQVGVGQPQHF.

The genes are TRBV18 and TRBJ2-1; D is perhaps TRBD2 (5 bases). This CDR3 contains 16 residues. CDR1 KGHSH and CDR2 LQKENI come from the germline V gene. V was cut by 0 bases and J by 4 bases, with 13 bases left in between. As DNA, the CDR3 is TGTGCCAGCTCACCACCGTCTAGCAGATATTACAATGAGCAGTTCTTC. Protein: CASSPPSSRYYNEQFF.

CDR3 nucleotides: TGTGCCAGCATGGAGGGCGGTGAGACCGGGGAGCTGTTTTTT. Its protein is CASMEGGETGELFF. V is TRBV6-1 and J is TRBJ2-2, with a tentative D call TRBD2 (6 bases). Germline V CDR1 and CDR2: MNHNS, SASEGT. The germline V and J ends were trimmed by 7 bases and 5 bases, with 14 bases remaining between them. This CDR3 comprises 14 residues.

This rearrangement joins TRBV2 to TRBJ2-2, with 7 bases matching TRBD1. V lost 8 bases to trimming and J lost 7 bases; unmatched junction nucleotides: 7. This CDR3 region has 13 residues. Germline CDR1 and CDR2: SNHLY and FYNNEI. CDR3 sequence: CASSDRRLGELFF. In DNA, the CDR3 is TGTGCCAGCTCGGACAGGAGGCTCGGGGAGCTGTTTTTT.

The rearrangement links TRBV5-6 to TRBJ2-1, with 8 bases matching TRBD1. V lost 4 bases, J lost 8 bases, and 5 bases stayed unmatched. CDR1 and CDR2 (germline): SGHDT, YYEEEE. This CDR3 is built from 13 residues. CDR3 DNA: TGTGCCAGCAGCACCACAGGGGGAGATGAGCAGTTCTTC. Translating gives CASSTTGGDEQFF.